Below are 9 T cell receptor beta chains sequenced from a single sample in a study of blood T cell repertoires in COVID-19 (dated by TCRdb to 2019 to 2021). To prepare the library, the immunoSEQ multiplex PCR assay was applied. Not all clones reach the TCRdb copy of this immuneACCESS table, which keeps in-frame sequences only. Checked studies attribute under half of the gap to unresolved V genes and leave the rest unexplained. This sample gives around 250,000 clones in total; about 85% of them show up just once. 3.6% of the sample is held by the ten biggest clonotypes. Sequences were obtained from peripheral blood. These receptors came from a man younger than 35 with active or convalescent COVID-19.

This chain joins TRBV4-1 and TRBJ2-1; possibly TRBD1 for D (6 bases). CDR1 and CDR2 (germline): MGHRA, YSYEKL. The CDR3 is 18 residues long. Trimming shortened V by 3 bases and J by 4 bases, and 22 bases separated the two germline ends. CDR3 DNA sequence: TGCGCCAGCAGCCACCAGACAGGCCAAACTCCTTTTTACAATGAGCAGTTCTTC. Translation: CASSHQTGQTPFYNEQFF.

V usage is TRBV7-9 and J usage is TRBJ2-7; 7 nucleotides agree with TRBD1. The CDR3 is 16 residues long. Germline lookup yields CDR1 SEHNR and CDR2 FQNEAQ (reference sequence). V lost 1 base and J lost 2; bases outside the gene matches: 8. CDR3 amino acids: CASSLGGTGTAYEQYF. The CDR3 bases are TGTGCCAGCAGCTTAGGTGGAACTGGGACAGCCTACGAGCAGTACTTC. The whole variable domain, filled in from reference TRBV7-9 and TRBJ2-7, reads DTGVSQNPRHKITKRGQNVTFRCDPISEHNRLYWYRQTLGQGPEFLTYFQNEAQLEKSRLLSDRFSAERPKGSFSTLEIQRTEQGDSAMYLCASSLGGTGTAYEQYFGPGTRLTVT.

V and J are TRBV2 and TRBJ1-5; tentatively, D is TRBD1 (6 bases). From germline, CDR1 is SNHLY and CDR2 FYNNEI. The CDR3 loop spans 15 amino acids. V lost 6 bases and J 0 bases, leaving 12 bases between the germline ends. In nucleotides, the CDR3 is TGTGCCAGCAGAGGGGGGGGTTATAGCAATCAGCCCCAGCATTTT. Amino acids: CASRGGGYSNQPQHF.

This sequence joins TRBV27 and TRBJ1-5; tentative D call: TRBD1 (5 bases). The CDR3 consists of 14 residues. CDR1 and CDR2 from the germline V gene are MNHEY and SMNVEV (reference sequence). Trimming removed 4 bases from V and 11 bases from J, with 18 bases in between. The CDR3 loop reads CASSSDSRREAQHF. CDR3 DNA sequence: TGTGCCAGCAGTTCCGACAGCCGCAGGGAGGCCCAGCATTTT.

The chain combines TRBV24-1 with TRBJ1-5, with TRBD1 matching over 11 bases. Losses at the gene ends were 4 bases for V and 6 bases for J; bases not matched to a gene: 7. The CDR3 is 16 amino acids. Germline V gives CDR1 KGHDR, CDR2 SFDVKD. CDR3 residues: CATSEGTGGMGQPQHF. For the CDR3, the DNA is TGTGCCACCAGTGAAGGGACAGGGGGAATGGGTCAGCCCCAGCATTTT.

This rearrangement joins TRBV3-1 (or the pseudogene TRBV3-2) to TRBJ2-7; the D gene is possibly TRBD2 (5 bases). Germline V CDR1 and CDR2: LGHDT, YNNKEL (reference sequence). V lost 3 bases and J 5 bases, leaving 23 bases between the germline ends. This CDR3 is built from 17 residues. CDR3 sequence (DNA): TGTGCCAGCAGCCAGGACTGGTGGGCACCCGTAAGAAACGAGCAGTACTTC. It is translated as CASSQDWWAPVRNEQYF.

V usage is TRBV3-1 (or the pseudogene TRBV3-2) and J usage is TRBJ1-1, with D possibly matching TRBD1 (5 bases). Per germline, CDR1 LGHDT and CDR2 YNNKEL (reference sequence). V was trimmed by 5 bases and J by 11 bases, leaving 18 bases between them. The CDR3 consists of 13 residues. The CDR3 here is CASSSQTEPSAFF. The CDR3 nucleotides are TGTGCCAGCAGCTCTCAGACAGAGCCTTCGGCTTTCTTT.

J is TRBJ1-2 and V is TRBV29-1; 9 bases fit TRBD1. The germline V gene has CDR1 SQVTM and CDR2 ANQGSEA. The CDR3 has 16 residues. The J segment lost 8 bases and the V segment lost 0 bases, leaving 13 bases of the junction unmatched. The CDR3: CSVEDPWTGASPGYTF. Here the CDR3 DNA reads TGCAGCGTTGAAGATCCTTGGACAGGGGCGAGTCCAGGCTACACCTTC.

The J gene is TRBJ1-1, the V gene TRBV5-1, with a weak D call TRBD1 (6 bases). CDR1 is SGHRS and CDR2 is YFSETQ in the germline V gene. The V end was cut by 5 bases, the J end by 7 bases, with 21 bases between. CDR3 length: 15 residues. The CDR3 is CASRWTVGDWGEAFF. The CDR3 DNA reads as TGCGCCAGCAGGTGGACAGTAGGGGATTGGGGTGAAGCTTTCTTT.